The clone carrying this T cell receptor (beta chain) was seen ten or more times. Its antigen is still unknown. The CDR3 length is 14 residues. After removal of 3 bases from V and 6 bases from J, the junction contained 6 bases not matched to a gene. Germline CDR1 and CDR2: MRHNA and SNTAGT. The lymph nodes were axillary draining lymph nodes from breast cancer patients. TCRdb re-called the multiplex PCR reads through MiXCR, storing one row per CDR3 protein. Among about 300,000 distinct CDR3 sequences listed, around 30% were seen once. This sample was included in a study of breast tumors, draining lymph nodes, adjacent tissues. Overall study results and limits: Most tumor T cells seemingly derive from lymph node, then expand in tumor.

The sequence derives from a female donor with breast cancer. Some clones in this sample may be carry-over from other donors' samples. The chain links TRBV6-4 to TRBJ2-3, with TRBD2 matching over 7 bases. The sequenced sample was axillary lymph node tissue. The CDR3 DNA is TGTGCCAGCAGTGAAGGACTAGAAGTCGATACGCAGTATTTT. The encoded protein is CASSEGLEVDTQYF.